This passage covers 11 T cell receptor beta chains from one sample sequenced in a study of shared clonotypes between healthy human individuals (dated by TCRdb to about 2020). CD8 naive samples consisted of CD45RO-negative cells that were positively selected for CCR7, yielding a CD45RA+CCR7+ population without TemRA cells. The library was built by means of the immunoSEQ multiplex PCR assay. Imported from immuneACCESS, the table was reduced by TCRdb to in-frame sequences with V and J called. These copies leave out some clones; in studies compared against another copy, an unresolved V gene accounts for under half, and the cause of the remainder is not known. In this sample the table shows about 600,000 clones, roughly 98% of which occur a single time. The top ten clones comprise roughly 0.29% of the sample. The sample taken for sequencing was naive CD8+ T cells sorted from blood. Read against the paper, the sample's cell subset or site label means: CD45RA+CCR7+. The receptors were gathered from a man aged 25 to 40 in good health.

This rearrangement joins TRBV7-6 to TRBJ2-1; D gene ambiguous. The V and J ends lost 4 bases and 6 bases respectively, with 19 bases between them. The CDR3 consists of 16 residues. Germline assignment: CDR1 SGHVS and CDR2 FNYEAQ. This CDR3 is CASSSSFEQWGNEQFF. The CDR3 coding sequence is TGTGCCAGCAGCTCCAGTTTTGAACAATGGGGCAATGAGCAGTTCTTC.

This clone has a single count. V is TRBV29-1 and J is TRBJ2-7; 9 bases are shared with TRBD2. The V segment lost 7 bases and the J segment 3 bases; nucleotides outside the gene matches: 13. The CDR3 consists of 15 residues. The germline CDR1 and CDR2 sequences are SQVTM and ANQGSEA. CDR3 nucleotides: TGCAGCGCGCGAGGGGTAGCGGGGGACTTCTACGAGCAGTACTTC. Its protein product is CSARGVAGDFYEQYF.

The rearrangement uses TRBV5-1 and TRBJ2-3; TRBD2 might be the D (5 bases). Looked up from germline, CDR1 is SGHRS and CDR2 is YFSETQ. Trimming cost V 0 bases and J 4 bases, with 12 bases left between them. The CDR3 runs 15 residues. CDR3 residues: CASSLEASTPDTQYF. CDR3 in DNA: TGCGCCAGCAGCTTGGAGGCTAGCACTCCAGATACGCAGTATTTT. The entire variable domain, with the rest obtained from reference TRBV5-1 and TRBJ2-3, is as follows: KAGVTQTPRYLIKTRGQQVTLSCSPISGHRSVSWYQQTPGQGLQFLFEYFSETQRNKGNFPGRFSGRQFSNSRSEMNVSTLELGDSALYLCASSLEASTPDTQYFGPGTRLTVL.

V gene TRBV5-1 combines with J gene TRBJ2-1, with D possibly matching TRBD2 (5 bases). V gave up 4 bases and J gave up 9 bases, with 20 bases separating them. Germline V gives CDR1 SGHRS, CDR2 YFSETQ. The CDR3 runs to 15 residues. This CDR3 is CASSRLSGLRSEQFF. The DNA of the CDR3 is TGCGCCAGCAGCCGCCTATCGGGGTTGAGGAGTGAGCAGTTCTTC.

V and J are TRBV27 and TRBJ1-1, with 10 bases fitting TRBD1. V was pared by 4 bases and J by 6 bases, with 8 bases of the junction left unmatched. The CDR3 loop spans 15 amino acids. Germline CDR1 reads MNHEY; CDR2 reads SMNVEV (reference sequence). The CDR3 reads CASSSSRDRGPEAFF. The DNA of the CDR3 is TGTGCCAGCAGTTCGTCCCGGGACAGGGGCCCTGAAGCTTTCTTT.

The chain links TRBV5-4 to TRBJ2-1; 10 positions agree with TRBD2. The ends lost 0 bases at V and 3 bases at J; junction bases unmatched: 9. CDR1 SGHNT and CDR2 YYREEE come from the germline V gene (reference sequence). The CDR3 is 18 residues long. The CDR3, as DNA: TGTGCCAGCAGCTTGGGGGGATCGGGACTAGCGTACTACAATGAGCAGTTCTTC. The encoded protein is CASSLGGSGLAYYNEQFF.

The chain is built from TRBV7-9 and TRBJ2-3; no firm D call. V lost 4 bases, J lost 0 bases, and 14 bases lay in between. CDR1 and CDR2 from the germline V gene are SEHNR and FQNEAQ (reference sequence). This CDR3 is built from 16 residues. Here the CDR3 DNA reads TGTGCCAGCAGCTCCCCAGAGGACCTTAGCACAGATACGCAGTATTTT. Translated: CASSSPEDLSTDTQYF.

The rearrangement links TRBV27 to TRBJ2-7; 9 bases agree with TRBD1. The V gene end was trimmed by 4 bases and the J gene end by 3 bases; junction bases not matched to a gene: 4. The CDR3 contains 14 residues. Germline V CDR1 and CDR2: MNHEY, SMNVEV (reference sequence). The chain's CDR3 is CASSYGTGNYEQYF. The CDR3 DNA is TGTGCCAGCAGTTACGGGACAGGGAACTACGAGCAGTACTTC.

The CDR3 sequence: CASSFNRGQSSYEQYF. For the CDR3, the DNA is TGTGCCAGCAGTTTCAACAGGGGCCAATCCTCCTACGAGCAGTACTTC. The genes are TRBV27 and TRBJ2-7, with TRBD1 matching 7 bases. CDR1 is MNHEY, CDR2 SMNVEV, per germline (reference sequence). The CDR3 contains 16 residues. With V trimmed by 3 bases and J by 0 bases, 8 bases remained unmatched.

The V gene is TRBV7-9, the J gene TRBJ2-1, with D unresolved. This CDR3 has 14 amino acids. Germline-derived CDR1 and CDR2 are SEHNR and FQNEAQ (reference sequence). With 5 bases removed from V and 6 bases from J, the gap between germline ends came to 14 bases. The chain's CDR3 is CASSPLDPGNEQFF. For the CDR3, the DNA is TGTGCCAGCAGCCCACTGGACCCGGGCAATGAGCAGTTCTTC.

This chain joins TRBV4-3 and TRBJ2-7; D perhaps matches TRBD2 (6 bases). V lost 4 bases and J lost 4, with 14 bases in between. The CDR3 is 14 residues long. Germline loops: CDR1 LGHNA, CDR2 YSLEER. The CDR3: CASSPWRGSYEQYF. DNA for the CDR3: TGCGCCAGCAGCCCCTGGCGGGGCTCGTACGAGCAGTACTTC.